This T cell receptor beta chain is from a study of T cell responses to AZD1222 COVID-19 vaccine. On this clone itself: The antigen is unknown.

Generated by immunoSEQ multiplex PCR, the TCRdb table keeps only in-frame clones and is missing some. The sample has some 130,000 clones, around 90% seen once. The study, taken as a whole, reports: All repertoire sampling was performed exclusively after the peak T cell response.

The specimen comprised peripheral blood, sampled on day 0 of AZD1222 vaccination. This receptor was identified in an adult in good health.

This CDR3 reads CATNGGWNSPLHF. The CDR3 bases are TGTGCCACCAACGGGGGGTGGAATTCACCCCTCCACTTT. The V call is TRBV15, the J call TRBJ1-6; perhaps TRBD1 as D (5 bases). V was clipped by 7 bases and J by 7 bases, with 11 bases between them. The CDR3 covers 13 residues. CDR1 is LNHNV, CDR2 YYDKDF, per germline (reference sequence).